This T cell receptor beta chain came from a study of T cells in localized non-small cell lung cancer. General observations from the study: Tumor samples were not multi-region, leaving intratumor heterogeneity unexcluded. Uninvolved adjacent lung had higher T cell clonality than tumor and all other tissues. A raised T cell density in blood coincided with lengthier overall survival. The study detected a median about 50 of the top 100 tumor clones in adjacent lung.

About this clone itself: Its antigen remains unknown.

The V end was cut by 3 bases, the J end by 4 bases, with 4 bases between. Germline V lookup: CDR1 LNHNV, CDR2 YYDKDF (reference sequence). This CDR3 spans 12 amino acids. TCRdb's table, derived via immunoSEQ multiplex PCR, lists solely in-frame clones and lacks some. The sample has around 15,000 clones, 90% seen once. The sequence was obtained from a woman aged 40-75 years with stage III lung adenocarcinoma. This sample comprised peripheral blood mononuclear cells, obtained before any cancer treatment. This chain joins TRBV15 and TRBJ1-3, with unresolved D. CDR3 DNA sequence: TGTGCCACCAGCAGTAAAGGAAACACCATATATTTT. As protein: CATSSKGNTIYF.